This note documents a single T cell receptor (beta chain) sequence. Its antigen remains unidentified. This CDR3 has 16 amino acids. The germline V gene encodes CDR1 MGHRA and CDR2 YSYEKL. V dropped 5 bases and J dropped 0 bases, with 14 bases sitting between them. Peripheral blood was drawn, ten milliliters per donor. These data come from a study of blood T cells in healthy people across ages. Together with a sample-barcoded 5' primer, a J-beta primer mix was included in a second PCR lasting about 6 to 11 cycles. Using its own MiXCR run on the 5' RACE reads, TCRdb lists one record per CDR3 protein. The sample lists 1,500,000 or so distinct CDR3 sequences; approximately 59% were seen once. Study conclusions and caveats: Estimated diversity across one million T cells was deemed an underestimate. Naive CD4+ cell counts and diversity both ran higher in long-lived than in aged donors. TCR beta diversity, measured per million T cells, fell in a roughly linear way with age.

The V call is TRBV4-1, the J call TRBJ2-1, with D uncertain. Sequencing input: blood. This sequence was found in a man younger than 35 in good health. The CDR3 DNA reads as TGCGCCAGCAGCGACCCACCTAGTAGCTCCTACAATGAGCAGTTCTTC. Amino acids: CASSDPPSSSYNEQFF.